The 8 T cell receptor beta chains given below trace back to one sample, sequenced in a study of T cell repertoires in cytomegalovirus infection. TCRdb independently ran MiXCR on the reads; one entry per CDR3 protein. The sample has more than 45,000 distinct CDR3 sequences, more than 25% seen once; the top ten hold about two thirds. These receptors have no known antigen. What was sequenced was PBMCs, sequenced either directly or after in vitro stimulation (not recorded which). The origin of the receptors is a human donor in good health (CMV status not recorded). Some clones in this sample may be carry-over from other donors' samples.

The V call is TRBV20-1, the J call TRBJ2-7; the D gene is possibly TRBD2 (6 bases). Between the trimmed V and J ends, which lost 6 bases and 3 bases, there was a span of 21 bases. The CDR3 consists of 15 residues. Germline values: CDR1 DFQATT, CDR2 SNEGSKA (reference sequence). Here the CDR3 reads CSAPTGVGGGYEQYF. CDR3 nucleotides: TGCAGTGCACCCACGGGGGTGGGGGGAGGCTACGAGCAGTACTTC.

The chain employs TRBV7-6 and TRBJ2-7; maybe TRBD2 (7 bases). Trimming removed 7 bases from V and 6 bases from J, with 16 bases in between. The CDR3 covers 13 residues. From germline, CDR1 is SGHVS and CDR2 FNYEAQ. The CDR3: CASTGGGPVEQYF. The CDR3 DNA follows: TGTGCCAGCACTGGGGGGGGGCCGGTCGAGCAGTACTTC.

This clonotype came up many times. The V gene is TRBV7-2, the J gene TRBJ1-3; 9 bases are shared with TRBD1. CDR3 length: 17 residues. J gave up 3 bases and V 1 base, and 7 bases lay outside the gene matches. The germline CDR1 and CDR2 sequences are SGHTA and FQGNSA. The CDR3 DNA is TGTGCCAGCAGCTTAGACCGGGACAGGGTGTATGGAAACACCATATATTTT. It translates to CASSLDRDRVYGNTIYF. The full variable domain, completed using reference TRBV7-2 and TRBJ1-3, is GAGVSQSPSNKVTEKGKDVELRCDPISGHTALYWYRQSLGQGLEFLIYFQGNSAPDKSGLPSDRFSAERTGGSVSTLTIQRTQQEDSAVYLCASSLDRDRVYGNTIYFGEGSWLTVV.

This clonotype turned up a few times. The chain employs TRBV12-3 or TRBV12-4 and TRBJ1-2, with a possible D match to TRBD1 (5 bases). The CDR3 has 14 residues. The V gene lost 0 bases and the J gene lost 4 bases, with 9 bases spanning the gap. The CDR3 is CASSLALTGYGYTF. DNA for the CDR3: TGTGCCAGCAGTTTAGCGCTAACAGGCTATGGCTACACCTTC.

This chain joins TRBV28 and TRBJ2-7; the D gene is possibly TRBD1 (7 bases). CDR1 is MDHEN, CDR2 SYDVKM, per germline. The CDR3 sequence is 13 residues long. The germline V and J ends were trimmed by 6 bases and 6 bases, with 15 bases remaining between them. The CDR3 spells CASSSGQGGEQYF. CDR3 nucleotides: TGTGCCAGCAGCTCGGGTCAGGGGGGCGAGCAGTACTTC. Drawing the rest from reference TRBV28 and TRBJ2-7, the complete variable domain is DVKVTQSSRYLVKRTGEKVFLECVQDMDHENMFWYRQDPGLGLRLIYFSYDVKMKEKGDIPEGYSVSREKKERFSLILESASTNQTSMYLCASSSGQGGEQYFGPGTRLTVT.

J is TRBJ2-1 and V is TRBV6-2 or TRBV6-3; D unclear. This CDR3 comprises 13 residues. V was trimmed by 0 bases and J by 6 bases, leaving 6 bases between them. The germline V gene encodes CDR1 MNHEY and CDR2 SVGEGT. CDR3 sequence reads: CASSYSGANEQFF. In DNA, the CDR3 is TGTGCCAGCAGTTACTCTGGCGCCAATGAGCAGTTCTTC.

The chain uses TRBV12-5 and TRBJ1-3; a possible D gene is TRBD1 (5 bases). This CDR3 spans 14 amino acids. Per germline, CDR1 LGHNT and CDR2 FRNRAP. V was cut by 3 bases and J by 1 base, with 7 bases left in between. CDR3 in amino acids: CASGLRGSGNTIYF. The CDR3 DNA reads as TGTGCTAGTGGTTTAAGGGGTTCTGGAAACACCATATATTTT.

V gene TRBV7-8 combines with J gene TRBJ2-5; 16 bases agree with TRBD2. V gave up 5 bases and J gave up 5 bases; unmatched junction bases: 8. CDR3 size: 17 residues. Germline V gives CDR1 SGHVS, CDR2 FQNEAQ. The CDR3 protein is CASSPGTSGRAQETQYF. For the CDR3, the DNA is TGTGCCAGCAGCCCTGGGACTAGCGGGAGGGCCCAGGAGACCCAGTACTTC.